A selection of T cell receptor beta chains follows, all from one sample in a study of T cell repertoires in cytomegalovirus infection. In TCRdb, the reads were re-called with MiXCR into one record per CDR3 protein. The sample contains 150,000 to 200,000 distinct CDR3 sequences, about a sixth of which appear only once. The sample consisted of CD8+ T cells from PBMCs. These receptors were obtained from a human donor in good health (CMV status not recorded). Some clones in this sample may be carry-over from other donors' samples. CDR3s include the opening cysteine and the closing phenylalanine or tryptophan. The D gene is left open where the match is weak. Rows give clone size only sometimes, using once, few, many, or a class for an expanded clone.

few TRBJ2-7 TRBD2 TRBV28 15 CASSLATSGKGEQYF TGTGCCAGCAGCCTCGCGACTAGCGGGAAAGGCGAGCAGTACTTC
. TRBJ2-1 . TRBV7-9 14 CASRHIGRMDEQFF TGTGCCAGCAGGCATATAGGGCGGATGGATGAGCAGTTCTTC
once TRBJ2-2 . TRBV6-1 15 CASKDSQPNTGELFF TGTGCCAGCAAAGACAGTCAGCCGAACACCGGGGAGCTGTTTTTT
. TRBJ2-3 . TRBV28 13 CASSLRTVDTQYF TGTGCCAGCAGTTTACGGACGGTGGATACGCAGTATTTT
. TRBJ2-2 TRBD1 TRBV7-9 15 CASSVQGVNTGELFF TGTGCCAGCAGCGTACAGGGGGTGAACACCGGGGAGCTGTTTTTT
few TRBJ2-1 TRBD1 TRBV7-2 13 CASSVYRGDEQFF TGTGCCAGCAGCGTTTACAGGGGAGATGAGCAGTTCTTC
few TRBJ1-5 . TRBV7-9 12 CASSQGSQPQHF TGTGCCAGCAGCCAGGGGTCTCAGCCCCAGCATTTT
few TRBJ2-3 TRBD1 TRBV7-2 14 CASSQTGIWDTQYF TGTGCCAGCAGCCAGACAGGGATTTGGGATACGCAGTATTTT
few TRBJ2-3 TRBD2 TRBV7-2 18 CASSPTPRREDKEDTQYF TGTGCCAGCAGCCCAACCCCCCGGCGGGAGGATAAGGAAGATACGCAGTATTTT
. TRBJ2-7 TRBD2 TRBV7-9 19 CASSLPSSGRRGIFYEQYF TGTGCCAGCAGCTTACCGAGTAGCGGGAGAAGGGGGATCTTCTACGAGCAGTACTTC
few TRBJ1-5 . TRBV6-1 14 CASSPFDSNQPQHF TGTGCCAGCAGTCCTTTCGATAGCAATCAGCCCCAGCATTTT
few TRBJ1-2 . TRBV7-9 15 CASSFLSGARDGYTF TGTGCCAGCAGCTTCCTAAGTGGGGCCCGGGATGGCTACACCTTC
. TRBJ2-1 TRBD2 TRBV7-6 16 CASSLYLAGVDNEQFF TGTGCCAGCAGCTTATACTTAGCGGGAGTGGACAATGAGCAGTTCTTC
few TRBJ1-5 . TRBV7-6 16 CASSPKPGLSNQPQHF TGTGCCAGCAGCCCCAAGCCAGGGCTGAGCAATCAGCCCCAGCATTTT
. TRBJ1-2 . TRBV28 15 CASSLLSGGEYGYTF TGTGCCAGCAGTTTATTGAGTGGGGGCGAATATGGCTACACCTTC
few TRBJ2-5 . TRBV7-8 17 CASSFSAESGSQETQYF TGTGCCAGCAGCTTCTCGGCGGAGAGTGGGAGCCAGGAGACCCAGTACTTC
. TRBJ2-6 . TRBV10-3 20 CAISDPGQGPPSSGANVLTF TGTGCCATCAGTGACCCGGGGCAGGGGCCCCCGAGCTCTGGGGCCAACGTCCTGACTTTC
few TRBJ2-7 TRBD1 TRBV7-9 16 CASSAPGQGARYEQYF TGTGCCAGCAGCGCGCCGGGACAGGGGGCGAGGTACGAGCAGTACTTC
many TRBJ2-7 TRBD2 TRBV7-8 16 CASSSREARGSYEQYF TGTGCCAGCAGCTCCCGGGAGGCGAGGGGCTCCTACGAGCAGTACTTC
few TRBJ1-2 . TRBV7-9 11 CASSFDDGYTF TGTGCCAGCAGCTTCGACGATGGCTACACCTTC
. TRBJ2-3 TRBD2 TRBV20-1 15 CSAPLAGLGTDTQYF TGCAGTGCTCCCCTAGCGGGGTTGGGGACAGATACGCAGTATTTT
. TRBJ1-2 . TRBV7-2 13 CASSLGSLEGYTF TGTGCCAGCAGCTTAGGAAGCCTCGAGGGCTACACCTTC
few TRBJ2-2 . TRBV7-8 14 CAHPYGERLGELFF TGTGCCCACCCCTACGGCGAAAGGTTGGGGGAGCTGTTTTTT
once TRBJ1-1 . TRBV12-3/TRBV12-4 11 CASTGIGEAFF TGTGCCAGCACTGGCATAGGTGAAGCTTTCTTT
few TRBJ2-7 TRBD2 TRBV7-8 14 CATRSSGDRPEQYF TGTGCCACCAGGTCCAGCGGGGACCGTCCCGAGCAGTACTTC
. TRBJ1-1 . TRBV11-2 12 CASSRQTDKAFF TGTGCCAGCAGCCGCCAGACGGATAAAGCTTTCTTT
. TRBJ2-2 . TRBV13 13 CASSLMGTGELFF TGTGCCAGCAGCTTAATGGGAACCGGGGAGCTGTTTTTT
. TRBJ2-7 TRBD1 TRBV6-1 15 CASSYGRTGGYEQYF TGTGCCAGCAGCTACGGGAGGACAGGGGGCTACGAGCAGTACTTC